One sample yielded the 4 T cell receptor beta chains listed below, sequenced in a study of control samples from healthy donors and cancer patients (dated by TCRdb to 2020 to 2022). The library was obtained by the immunoSEQ multiplex PCR assay. In TCRdb, the immuneACCESS table is reduced to in-frame sequences with V and J assigned. These tables do not hold every clone; where another copy was compared, an unresolved V gene accounts for under half, and the others remain unexplained. The sample records 150,000 to 200,000 clones, 92% of which are singletons. The ten largest clonotypes hold about 0.73% of the sample. Sequenced input: blood. Source of these receptors: a woman in her 30s in good health.

The rearrangement uses TRBV30 and TRBJ1-2; D remains ambiguous. CDR1 GTSNPN and CDR2 SVGIG come from the germline V gene (reference sequence). The CDR3 length is 12 residues. V was shortened by 2 bases and J by 4 bases, with 8 bases between the two germline ends. The CDR3 here is CAWSRQVYGYTF. The CDR3 DNA sequence: TGTGCCTGGAGTCGGCAGGTCTATGGCTACACCTTC.

This sequence joins TRBV27 and TRBJ2-5, with TRBD1 matching 7 bases. This CDR3 has 15 residues. The V gene end was trimmed by 5 bases and the J gene end by 3 bases; junction bases not matched to a gene: 9. Per the germline V gene, CDR1 is MNHEY and CDR2 is SMNVEV (reference sequence). The CDR3 sequence is CASSPLSQGEETQYF. CDR3 bases: TGTGCCAGCAGTCCCCTCTCCCAGGGGGAAGAGACCCAGTACTTC.

The CDR3, as DNA: TGTGCCAGCAGTGGCGGGACAGGGTTCTACGAGCAGTACTTC. Translated: CASSGGTGFYEQYF. V and J are TRBV2 and TRBJ2-7, with 9 bases aligning to TRBD1. V lost 4 bases, J lost 3 bases, and 4 bases stayed unmatched. The CDR3 length is 14 residues. CDR1 and CDR2 (germline): SNHLY, FYNNEI.

This chain's CDR3 is CASGRGMRSDTQYF. The CDR3 DNA reads as TGTGCCAGCGGGAGGGGAATGAGGTCAGATACGCAGTATTTT. This chain connects TRBV6-5 to TRBJ2-3; TRBD2 matches at 7 bases. The CDR3 runs 14 residues. The ends lost 8 bases at V and 4 bases at J; junction bases unmatched: 9. CDR1 is MNHEY and CDR2 is SVGAGI in the germline V gene.